A selection of T cell receptor beta chains follows, all from one sample in a study of blood T cell repertoires in COVID-19. Repertoires were generated with immunoSEQ multiplex PCR, while TCRdb's copy carries only in-frame clones and drops some. The sample lists almost 300,000 clones, more than 75% seen once, with 1% to 1.5% in the top ten. The sequenced sample was peripheral blood. These receptors were obtained from a man in his 70s with acute or convalescent COVID-19. Both conserved end residues are part of each CDR3. The D gene is left open where the match is weak. Only part of the rows carry a size: once, few, many, or a class if the clone is expanded.

v_call	d_call	j_call	clone_size	cdr3_length	cdr3_aa	cdr3_nt
TRBV19	NA	TRBJ1-1	NA	19	CASSIDIRQGSPLDTEAFF	TGTGCCAGTAGTATAGATATTCGGCAGGGAAGTCCCCTGGACACTGAAGCTTTCTTT
TRBV3-1/TRBV3-2	TRBD1	TRBJ1-2	NA	14	CASSPAGGGYGYTF	TGTGCCAGCAGCCCCGCAGGGGGCGGCTATGGCTACACCTTC
TRBV7-3	NA	TRBJ2-6	NA	15	CASSLGDTGANVLTF	TGTGCCAGCAGCTTAGGGGACACTGGGGCCAACGTCCTGACTTTC
TRBV4-3	TRBD2	TRBJ2-1	once	17	CASSQVMTSGRYNEQFF	TGCGCCAGCAGCCAAGTGATGACTAGCGGGAGGTACAATGAGCAGTTCTTC
TRBV6-2/TRBV6-3	TRBD2	TRBJ2-3	NA	16	CASSSTSGRPIDTQYF	TGTGCCAGCAGTTCAACTAGCGGGAGGCCTATAGATACGCAGTATTTT
TRBV30	TRBD1	TRBJ1-3	NA	12	CAGTGVGNTIYF	TGTGCCGGGACAGGGGTTGGAAACACCATATATTTT
TRBV9	NA	TRBJ2-3	NA	13	CASSEDRADTQYF	TGTGCCAGCAGCGAGGACAGAGCAGATACGCAGTATTTT
TRBV19	NA	TRBJ2-4	NA	16	CASSRGLRAGSDIQYF	TGTGCCAGTAGTAGGGGGTTACGGGCGGGGTCTGACATTCAGTACTTC
TRBV4-3	NA	TRBJ2-2	NA	16	CASSQDGGSGTGELFF	TGCGCCAGCAGCCAAGATGGTGGCAGTGGCACCGGGGAGCTGTTTTTT
TRBV28	NA	TRBJ2-7	NA	11	CASSLGHEQYF	TGTGCCAGCAGTTTAGGGCACGAGCAGTACTTC
TRBV20-1	TRBD1	TRBJ2-1	NA	17	CSASSNLGTGGSFEQFF	TGCAGTGCTAGTTCTAACCTCGGGACAGGGGGGTCTTTTGAGCAGTTCTTC
TRBV29-1	NA	TRBJ2-3	NA	14	CSVARQGLTDTQYF	TGCAGCGTCGCCCGACAAGGTCTCACAGATACGCAGTATTTT
TRBV30	TRBD1	TRBJ1-2	NA	14	CAWRRGQVNYGYTF	TGTGCCTGGAGGAGGGGACAGGTTAACTATGGCTACACCTTC
TRBV19	TRBD1	TRBJ2-4	NA	17	CASSLRTGRLAKNIQYF	TGTGCCAGTAGCCTTCGGACAGGGCGGCTAGCCAAAAACATTCAGTACTTC
TRBV2	NA	TRBJ1-2	NA	15	CASRVELQGAYGYTF	TGTGCCAGCAGGGTCGAATTACAGGGCGCCTATGGCTACACCTTC
TRBV5-4	NA	TRBJ1-5	NA	15	CASSRDGRSGQPQHF	TGTGCCAGCAGCCGGGATGGACGATCGGGTCAGCCCCAGCATTTT
TRBV28	TRBD2	TRBJ2-7	NA	16	CASRVAGGARFVEQYF	TGTGCCAGCAGGGTCGCGGGGGGGGCCCGTTTTGTCGAGCAGTACTTC
TRBV18	NA	TRBJ2-7	NA	12	CASSPRGGEQYF	TGTGCCAGCTCACCACGGGGAGGCGAGCAGTACTTC
TRBV11-2	TRBD2	TRBJ2-7	NA	14	CASWGDGTSYEQYF	TGTGCCAGCTGGGGAGACGGGACTAGTTACGAGCAGTACTTC
TRBV5-1	NA	TRBJ2-5	NA	14	CASSLFGDQETQYF	TGCGCCAGCAGCTTGTTTGGAGACCAAGAGACCCAGTACTTC
TRBV2	TRBD1	TRBJ2-7	NA	15	CASRKQGYGDYEQYF	TGTGCCAGCAGGAAACAGGGGTACGGAGACTACGAGCAGTACTTC
TRBV5-1	NA	TRBJ2-1	many	15	CASSLEARSYNEQFF	TGCGCCAGCAGCTTGGAAGCCCGCTCCTACAATGAGCAGTTCTTC